The 24 T cell receptor beta chains presented below share a single source sample, sequenced in a study of blood T cell repertoires in COVID-19. Produced via immunoSEQ multiplex PCR; TCRdb's table is partial and in-frame only. In the table there are 140,000 to 150,000 clones, roughly 77% of which are singletons. The specimen was peripheral blood. These receptors originate from a man in his 60s with acute or convalescent COVID-19.

This chain joins TRBV30 and TRBJ1-2; 10 bases are a match to TRBD1. The CDR3 loop spans 12 amino acids. V was pared by 4 bases and J by 13 bases, with 9 bases of the junction left unmatched. Germline V gene lookup returns CDR1 GTSNPN and CDR2 SVGIG (reference sequence). CDR3 region: CAWITGTGVGTF. CDR3 coding DNA: TGTGCCTGGATAACCGGGACAGGGGTAGGCACCTTC.

The chain links TRBV11-3 to TRBJ2-2; weak D call: TRBD2 (7 bases). CDR1 and CDR2 (germline): SGHNT, YENEEA. This CDR3 is 17 amino acids long. V was shortened by 2 bases and J by 4 bases, with 17 bases between the two germline ends. CDR3 nucleotide sequence: TGTGCCAGCAGCTTATCGCGGGGGCCTGGGGGCACCGGGGAGCTGTTTTTT. Translation: CASSLSRGPGGTGELFF.

The chain joins TRBV4-1 to TRBJ2-2, with no clear D. CDR1 is MGHRA and CDR2 is YSYEKL in the germline V gene. The CDR3 covers 14 residues. The V end was cut by 1 base, the J end by 1 base, with 4 bases between. The CDR3 sequence: CASSQGQNTGELFF. The CDR3 DNA is TGCGCCAGCAGCCAAGGACAGAACACCGGGGAGCTGTTTTTT.

The chain has TRBV6-1 and TRBJ2-7, with TRBD1 matching 7 bases. CDR1 and CDR2 (germline): MNHNS, SASEGT. V trimming: 2 bases; J trimming: 3 bases; junction bases outside the gene matches: 7. The CDR3 is 15 residues long. The DNA of the CDR3 is TGTGCCAGCAGTGAACCCCGACAGGGAGACTACGAGCAGTACTTC. This codes for CASSEPRQGDYEQYF.

The table lists this clone with a few counts. The rearrangement uses TRBV27 and TRBJ1-1; D remains ambiguous. The CDR3 contains 13 residues. CDR1 is MNHEY, CDR2 SMNVEV, per germline (reference sequence). V was clipped by 3 bases and J by 0 bases, with 5 bases between them. CDR3 DNA: TGTGCCAGCAGTTTTTACATGAACACTGAAGCTTTCTTT. It yields the protein CASSFYMNTEAFF.

This clone has more than one count but fewer than ten. Written as DNA, the CDR3 is TGTGCCAGCTCACCAGATAGACAGGGGGTCTCCTACAATGAGCAGTTCTTC. Protein sequence: CASSPDRQGVSYNEQFF. The V call is TRBV18, the J call TRBJ2-1, with 9 bases lining up with TRBD1. The trim removed 2 bases at V and 0 bases at J, leaving 5 bases unmatched. The CDR3 is 17 amino acids. Germline V gives CDR1 KGHSH, CDR2 LQKENI.

The chain links TRBV28 to TRBJ2-2, with D uncertain. V lost 6 bases to trimming and J lost 7 bases, with 12 bases between them. Germline-derived CDR1 and CDR2 are MDHEN and SYDVKM. CDR3 length: 13 residues. The CDR3 here is CASRLLRDGELFF. The CDR3 coding sequence is TGTGCCAGCAGGCTCTTAAGAGACGGGGAGCTGTTTTTT. Drawing the rest from reference TRBV28 and TRBJ2-2, the complete variable domain is DVKVTQSSRYLVKRTGEKVFLECVQDMDHENMFWYRQDPGLGLRLIYFSYDVKMKEKGDIPEGYSVSREKKERFSLILESASTNQTSMYLCASRLLRDGELFFGEGSRLTVL.

The chain couples TRBV6-5 to TRBJ2-4; possible D gene TRBD2, 6 bases. The V gene's germline CDR1 is MNHEY and CDR2 SVGAGI. The CDR3 runs 14 residues. Trimming removed 7 bases at V and 8 bases at J, with 18 bases between. The DNA of the CDR3 is TGTGCCAGCAAGGTCGGCGGGACTGGGGACATTCAGTACTTC. Protein sequence: CASKVGGTGDIQYF.

The chain recombines TRBV5-1 with TRBJ2-7; 9 bases line up with TRBD2. Germline trimming cut 6 bases from V and 1 base from J; bases unmatched to any gene: 5. Germline V gene sequence: CDR1 SGHRS, CDR2 YFSETQ. This CDR3 region has 14 residues. The CDR3 sequence is CASKMTSGSYEQYF. Written as DNA, the CDR3 is TGCGCCAGCAAGATGACTAGCGGTTCCTACGAGCAGTACTTC.

The rearrangement links TRBV27 to TRBJ2-5, with TRBD2 matching over 9 bases. The V gene's germline CDR1 is MNHEY and CDR2 SMNVEV (reference sequence). V was pared by 2 bases and J by 3 bases, with 10 bases of the junction left unmatched. CDR3 length equals 17 residues. CDR3 sequence (DNA): TGTGCCAGCAGTTTAACCGCACCTAGCGGGAAGAAAGAGACCCAGTACTTC. Translated, it gives CASSLTAPSGKKETQYF.

This clone turned up a few times. The V and J genes are TRBV4-1 and TRBJ2-2, with TRBD1 as a possible D gene (6 bases). Germline values: CDR1 MGHRA, CDR2 YSYEKL. V lost 7 bases and J lost 7, with 22 bases in between. The CDR3 is 16 residues long. The CDR3 DNA reads TGCGCCAGCACCAACCTGTGGGGGAAACAGGGCGGGGAGCTGTTTTTT. Amino acid sequence: CASTNLWGKQGGELFF.

This clone has only a few counts. The chain joins TRBV11-2 to TRBJ2-7, with 11 bases aligning to TRBD2. The germline gives CDR1 SGHAT, CDR2 FQNNGV. The CDR3 runs 16 residues. The V and J ends lost 4 bases and 6 bases, in that order; junction bases with no gene match: 11. CDR3 loop: CASSSGLAGSLGEQYF. CDR3 in DNA: TGTGCCAGCAGCTCAGGACTAGCGGGCTCCCTAGGCGAGCAGTACTTC.

This chain uses TRBV18 with TRBJ1-6, with 8 bases lining up with TRBD1. V shed 6 bases and J 9 bases; nucleotides not matched to a gene: 7. The V gene's germline CDR1 is KGHSH and CDR2 LQKENI. The CDR3 extends over 14 amino acids. CDR3 sequence (DNA): TGTGCCAGCTCTCCCAGACAGGGGAGTTCACCCCTCCACTTT. Residues: CASSPRQGSSPLHF.

V and J are TRBV6-1 and TRBJ2-7; the D gene is possibly TRBD2 (5 bases). The germline V gene encodes CDR1 MNHNS and CDR2 SASEGT. The CDR3 is made up of 14 amino acids. The V end lost 5 bases, the J end lost 2 bases, and 13 bases lay between the germline ends. The CDR3 loop reads CASSYGGQTYEQYF. The CDR3 DNA reads as TGTGCCAGCAGTTATGGCGGGCAAACCTACGAGCAGTACTTC.

The chain uses TRBV24-1 and TRBJ2-1; D perhaps matches TRBD1 (5 bases). Germline V lookup: CDR1 KGHDR, CDR2 SFDVKD. The CDR3 totals 16 residues. V lost 1 base and J lost 4, with 13 bases in between. CDR3: CATSDFETPGYNEQFF. The CDR3 coding sequence is TGTGCCACCAGTGATTTTGAAACCCCAGGGTACAATGAGCAGTTCTTC.

Worth noting for this clone: The sample contains more than one DNA sequence encoding this CDR3. This sequence joins TRBV19 and TRBJ2-7, with D uncertain. Trimming left V 3 bases short and J 3 bases short, with 12 bases between. The CDR3 contains 14 residues. From germline, CDR1 is LNHDA and CDR2 SQIVND (reference sequence). As DNA, the CDR3 is TGTGCCAGTAGTATTTCTCCCACGGGCTACGAGCAGTACTTC. Translating it yields CASSISPTGYEQYF.

This rearrangement joins TRBV19 to TRBJ2-1; TRBD2 might be the D (7 bases). V lost 6 bases and J lost 10, with 13 bases in between. The CDR3 is made up of 12 amino acids. Germline V lookup: CDR1 LNHDA, CDR2 SQIVND (reference sequence). CDR3 nucleotides: TGTGCCAGTAGACCAAGCGGGACAGAGCAGTTCTTC. Translating it yields CASRPSGTEQFF. Filled out from reference TRBV19 and TRBJ2-1, the complete variable domain reads DGGITQSPKYLFRKEGQNVTLSCEQNLNHDAMYWYRQDPGQGLRLIYYSQIVNDFQKGDIAEGYSVSREKKESFPLTVTSAQKNPTAFYLCASRPSGTEQFFGPGTRLTVL.

The chain combines TRBV13 with TRBJ1-2, with D maybe TRBD1 (5 bases). V was trimmed by 3 bases and J by 8 bases, leaving 10 bases between them. CDR1 is PRHDT and CDR2 is FYEKMQ in the germline V gene (reference sequence). This CDR3 region has 12 residues. The CDR3 nucleotides read TGTGCCAGCAGCTTGGACCAGGGAGGCTACACCTTC. As protein: CASSLDQGGYTF.

This chain links TRBV21-1 with TRBJ1-2. TRBV21-1 is designated a pseudogene. The CDR3 has 13 amino acids. The CDR3 spells CASSNVANYGYTF. The CDR3, as DNA: TGTGCCAGCAGCAACGTAGCTAACTATGGCTACACCTTC.

This chain uses TRBV19 with TRBJ2-5, with D unclear. CDR1 and CDR2 (germline): LNHDA, SQIVND (reference sequence). The CDR3 is 13 amino acids. Trimming pared 3 bases from V and 4 bases from J, leaving 9 bases between. Here the CDR3 reads CASSIRLTETQYF. The CDR3, as DNA: TGTGCCAGTAGTATTAGACTCACAGAGACCCAGTACTTC.

This clone was counted between two and nine times. V usage is TRBV5-6 and J usage is TRBJ2-7; maybe TRBD2 (6 bases). Germline V gene lookup returns CDR1 SGHDT and CDR2 YYEEEE. This CDR3 has 18 residues. With 1 base removed from V and 0 bases from J, the gap between germline ends came to 20 bases. The CDR3 reads CASSLTSHITSSSYEQYF. The CDR3 DNA is TGTGCCAGCAGCTTGACTAGCCATATTACCTCGAGCTCCTACGAGCAGTACTTC.

The rearrangement joins TRBV9 to TRBJ2-7; TRBD2 matches 13 bases. This CDR3 comprises 14 residues. Germline CDR1 is SGDLS and CDR2 is YYNGEE. After removal of 8 bases from V and 3 bases from J, the junction contained 5 bases not matched to a gene. The CDR3 here is CASSRTSGSYEQYF. CDR3 in DNA: TGTGCCAGTTCTCGGACTAGCGGGAGCTACGAGCAGTACTTC.

V usage is TRBV5-4 and J usage is TRBJ2-4, with TRBD2 as a possible D gene (5 bases). Per germline, CDR1 SGHNT and CDR2 YYREEE (reference sequence). The CDR3 is 15 residues long. The ends were cut back, 0 bases at V and 3 bases at J, with 10 bases in the middle. The CDR3: CASSLGGPSKNIQYF. In DNA form, the CDR3 reads TGTGCCAGCAGCTTGGGAGGGCCGAGCAAAAACATTCAGTACTTC.

The chain carries TRBV7-6 and TRBJ2-2, with a weak D call TRBD2 (5 bases). The CDR3 runs 14 residues. Germline V CDR1 and CDR2: SGHVS, FNYEAQ. V lost 1 base and J lost 7, with 10 bases in between. This CDR3 reads CASSLGGSIGELFF. Written as DNA, the CDR3 is TGTGCCAGCAGCTTAGGAGGGAGTATCGGGGAGCTGTTTTTT.